This entry describes one T cell receptor (beta chain). The CDR3 contains 13 residues. Trimming took off 6 bases at V and 5 bases at J, with 11 bases between the two ends. These data belong to a study of blood T cell repertoires in COVID-19. Study context: From T cells, B-cell-depleted T cells, or PBMCs came the material, which was cDNA or gDNA.

In the original workflow: Quantification of nucleated cells was approximated via reference gene primer amplification. Here immunoSEQ multiplex PCR was the method, and the copy in TCRdb shows in-frame clones only, minus some. V, J and clone size derive from that table, while D and trimming were established from the DNA sequence. The table lists approximately 250,000 clones, about 86% of them singletons. The receptor was derived from a man under 40 with active or convalescent COVID-19. Sequencing input: peripheral blood. The chain recombines TRBV12-3 or TRBV12-4 with TRBJ1-5; no reliable D call. This CDR3 reads CASSLQIHQPQHF. CDR3 bases: TGTGCCAGCAGCTTACAGATACATCAGCCCCAGCATTTT.